A single TCR beta chain is shown here with its context. Trimming took 3 bases from V and 3 from J; bases not matched to a gene: 5. Germline assignment: CDR1 SNHLY and CDR2 FYNNEI. The CDR3 loop spans 16 amino acids. The data were taken from a study of identical twins. Each CDR3 protein is one row after TCRdb ran MiXCR on the 5' RACE reads. The sample contains fewer than 800,000 distinct CDR3 sequences, under 8.5% of which appear only once. These records were also assigned to another study, of yellow fever vaccine responses in identical twins.

The source is a woman in her late teens or twenties in good health. The specimen was PBMCs. V usage is TRBV2 and J usage is TRBJ2-1; 10 nucleotides match TRBD2. The CDR3 region has the DNA TGTGCCAGCAGTGACCGGGCTAGCGGGAGCTACAATGAGCAGTTCTTC. It codes for CASSDRASGSYNEQFF. Looking up the rest from reference TRBV2 and TRBJ2-1 gives the full variable domain: EPEVTQTPSHQVTQMGQEVILRCVPISNHLYFYWYRQILGQKVEFLVSFYNNEISEKSEIFDDQFSVERPDGSNFTLKIRSTKLEDSAMYFCASSDRASGSYNEQFFGPGTRLTVL.